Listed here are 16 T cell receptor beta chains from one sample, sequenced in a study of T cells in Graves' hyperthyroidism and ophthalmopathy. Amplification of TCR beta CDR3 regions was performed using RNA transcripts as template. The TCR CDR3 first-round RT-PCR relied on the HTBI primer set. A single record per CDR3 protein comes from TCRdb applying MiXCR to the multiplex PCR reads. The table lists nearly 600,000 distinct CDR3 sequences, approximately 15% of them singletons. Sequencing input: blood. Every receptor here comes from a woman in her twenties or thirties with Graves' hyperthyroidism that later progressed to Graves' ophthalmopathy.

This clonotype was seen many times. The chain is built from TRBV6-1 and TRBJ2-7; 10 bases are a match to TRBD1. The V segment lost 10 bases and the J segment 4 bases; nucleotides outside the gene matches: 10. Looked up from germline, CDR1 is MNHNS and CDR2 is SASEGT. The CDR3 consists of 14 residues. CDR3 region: CATFGTGARYEQYF. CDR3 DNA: TGTGCCACCTTCGGGACAGGGGCAAGGTACGAGCAGTACTTC.

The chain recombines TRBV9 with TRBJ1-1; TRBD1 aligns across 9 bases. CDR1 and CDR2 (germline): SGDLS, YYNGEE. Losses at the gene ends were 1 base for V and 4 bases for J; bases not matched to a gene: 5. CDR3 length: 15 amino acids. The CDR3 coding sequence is TGTGCCAGCAGCGTACTGGACAGGGGTATCACTGAAGCTTTCTTT. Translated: CASSVLDRGITEAFF.

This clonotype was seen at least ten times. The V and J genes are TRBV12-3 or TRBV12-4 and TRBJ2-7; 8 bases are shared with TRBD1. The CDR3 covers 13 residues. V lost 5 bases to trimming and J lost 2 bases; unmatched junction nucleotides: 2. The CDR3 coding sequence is TGTGCCAGCAGTAGGGACAGGCCCTACGAGCAGTACTTC. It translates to CASSRDRPYEQYF.

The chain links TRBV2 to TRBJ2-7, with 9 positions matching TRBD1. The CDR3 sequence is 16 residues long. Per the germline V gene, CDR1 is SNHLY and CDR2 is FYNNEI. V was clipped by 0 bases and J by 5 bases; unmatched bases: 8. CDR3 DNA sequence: TGTGCCAGCAGTGAAGCCGCCGGGACAGGGCGGGACGAGCAGTACTTC. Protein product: CASSEAAGTGRDEQYF.

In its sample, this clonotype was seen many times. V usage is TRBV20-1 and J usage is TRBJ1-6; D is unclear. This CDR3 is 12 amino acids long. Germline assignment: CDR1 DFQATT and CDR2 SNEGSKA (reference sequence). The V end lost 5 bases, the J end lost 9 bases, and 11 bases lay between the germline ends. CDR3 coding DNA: TGCAGTGCTGGGGAGCTTGGTTCACCCCTCCACTTT. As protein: CSAGELGSPLHF.

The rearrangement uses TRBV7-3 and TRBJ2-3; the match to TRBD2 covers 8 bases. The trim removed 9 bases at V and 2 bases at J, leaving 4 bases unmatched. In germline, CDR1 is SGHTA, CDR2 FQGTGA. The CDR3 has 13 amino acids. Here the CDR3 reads CASRLANTDTQYF. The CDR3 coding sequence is TGTGCCAGTAGACTAGCGAACACAGATACGCAGTATTTT. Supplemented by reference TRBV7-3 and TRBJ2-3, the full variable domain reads GAGVSQTPSNKVTEKGKYVELRCDPISGHTALYWYRQSLGQGPEFLIYFQGTGAADDSGLPNDRFFAVRPEGSVSTLKIQRTERGDSAVYLCASRLANTDTQYFGPGTRLTVL.

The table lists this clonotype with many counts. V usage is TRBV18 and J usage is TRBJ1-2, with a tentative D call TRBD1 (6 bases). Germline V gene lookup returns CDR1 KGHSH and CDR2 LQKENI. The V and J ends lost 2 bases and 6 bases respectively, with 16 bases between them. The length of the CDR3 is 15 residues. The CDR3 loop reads CASSPRTDSSDGYTF. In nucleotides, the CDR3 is TGTGCCAGCTCACCAAGGACAGACTCCTCTGATGGCTACACCTTC.

The chain's CDR3 is CSVGEGGNSPLHF. In DNA form, the CDR3 reads TGCAGCGTTGGGGAGGGAGGTAATTCACCCCTCCACTTT. The chain has TRBV29-1 and TRBJ1-6; D gene unclear. V was clipped by 4 bases and J by 6 bases, with 10 bases between them. Germline V gene lookup returns CDR1 SQVTM and CDR2 ANQGSEA. The CDR3 sequence is 13 residues long.

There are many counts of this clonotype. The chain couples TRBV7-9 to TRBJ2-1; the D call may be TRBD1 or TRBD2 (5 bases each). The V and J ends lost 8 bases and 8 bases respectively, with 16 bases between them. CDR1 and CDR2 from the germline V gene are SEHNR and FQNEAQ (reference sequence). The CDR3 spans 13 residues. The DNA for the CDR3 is TGTGCCAGCCTCCTGGGGGAAGCCCATGAGCAGTTCTTC. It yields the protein CASLLGEAHEQFF.

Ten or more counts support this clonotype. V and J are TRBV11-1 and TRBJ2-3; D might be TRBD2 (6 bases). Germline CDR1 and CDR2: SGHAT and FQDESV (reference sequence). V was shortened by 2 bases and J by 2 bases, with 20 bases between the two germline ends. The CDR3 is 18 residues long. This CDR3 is CASSLNSLVAAATDTQYF. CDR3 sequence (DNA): TGTGCCAGCAGCTTAAACTCGCTAGTAGCGGCCGCCACAGATACGCAGTATTTT.

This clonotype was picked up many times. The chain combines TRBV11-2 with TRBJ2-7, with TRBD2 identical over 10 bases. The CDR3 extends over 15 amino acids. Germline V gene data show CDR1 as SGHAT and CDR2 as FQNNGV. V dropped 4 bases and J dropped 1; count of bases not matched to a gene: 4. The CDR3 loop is CASSSWTSGSYEQYF. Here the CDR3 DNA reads TGTGCCAGCAGCTCTTGGACTAGCGGATCCTACGAGCAGTACTTC.

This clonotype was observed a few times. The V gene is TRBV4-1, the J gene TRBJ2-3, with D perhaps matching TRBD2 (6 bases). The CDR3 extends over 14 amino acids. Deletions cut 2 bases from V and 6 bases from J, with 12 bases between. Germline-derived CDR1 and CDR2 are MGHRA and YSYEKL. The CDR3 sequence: CASSQQSSGDTQYF. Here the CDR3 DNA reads TGCGCCAGCAGCCAACAGTCCAGCGGGGATACGCAGTATTTT.

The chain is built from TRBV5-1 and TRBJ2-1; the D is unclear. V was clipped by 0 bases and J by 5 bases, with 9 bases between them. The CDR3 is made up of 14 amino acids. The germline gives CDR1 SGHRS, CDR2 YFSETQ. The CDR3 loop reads CASSLAAGNNEQFF. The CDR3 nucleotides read TGCGCCAGCAGCTTGGCCGCAGGTAACAATGAGCAGTTCTTC.

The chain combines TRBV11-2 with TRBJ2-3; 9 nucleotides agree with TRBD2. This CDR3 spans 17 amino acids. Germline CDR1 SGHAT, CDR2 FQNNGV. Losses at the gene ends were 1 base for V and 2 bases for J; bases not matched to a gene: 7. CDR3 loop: CASSLGATSGYTDTQYF. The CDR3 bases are TGTGCCAGCAGCTTAGGCGCGACTAGCGGATACACAGATACGCAGTATTTT.

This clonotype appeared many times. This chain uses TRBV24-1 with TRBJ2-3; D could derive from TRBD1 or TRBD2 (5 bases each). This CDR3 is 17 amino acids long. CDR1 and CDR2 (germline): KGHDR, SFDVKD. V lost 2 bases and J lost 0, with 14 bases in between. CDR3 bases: TGTGCCACCAGTGATTGGGGGAGACAGTTTAGCACAGATACGCAGTATTTT. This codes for CATSDWGRQFSTDTQYF.

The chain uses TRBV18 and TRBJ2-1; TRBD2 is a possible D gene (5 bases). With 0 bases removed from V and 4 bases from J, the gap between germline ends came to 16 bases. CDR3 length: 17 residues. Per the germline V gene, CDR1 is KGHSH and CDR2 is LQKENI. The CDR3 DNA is TGTGCCAGCTCACCACCAGATAGGACTGGCCGTTACAATGAGCAGTTCTTC. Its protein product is CASSPPDRTGRYNEQFF.